The T cell receptor (beta chain) described here comes from a study of blood T cell repertoires in COVID-19. V was trimmed by 8 bases and J by 4 bases, leaving 12 bases between them. The CDR3 consists of 13 residues. Germline values: CDR1 KGHSH, CDR2 LQKENI. Assay: immunoSEQ multiplex PCR; the TCRdb copy retains only in-frame clones and omits some. The data hold about 250,000 clones, with around four fifths observed a single time. The sequence was collected from a woman aged 55-70 years with active or convalescent COVID-19. The chain combines TRBV18 with TRBJ1-5; D call uncertain. The sequencing input was peripheral blood. The CDR3 nucleotides are TGTGCCAGCAGCTCCGGAGGAAATCAGCCCCAGCATTTT. The encoded protein is CASSSGGNQPQHF.